The next 22 T cell receptor beta chains were all read from a single sample in a study of shared clonotypes between healthy human individuals. TCRdb keeps only in-frame clones here, not all; method: immunoSEQ multiplex PCR. The table has millions of clones, 85% to 95% seen once. Sequencing was performed on naive CD4+ T cells sorted from blood. The subset denotes: CD45RA+ positively selected. These TCRs come from a man between 18 and 29 years old in good health.

The chain uses TRBV30 and TRBJ2-5, with 7 positions matching TRBD2. Per the germline V gene, CDR1 is GTSNPN and CDR2 is SVGIG (reference sequence). The CDR3 covers 13 residues. V shed 3 bases and J 2 bases; nucleotides not matched to a gene: 3. The CDR3 region has the DNA TGTGCCTGGAGGGGGGGGATACAAGAGACCCAGTACTTC. It yields the protein CAWRGGIQETQYF. Drawing the rest from reference TRBV30 and TRBJ2-5, the complete variable domain is SQTIHQWPATLVQPVGSPLSLECTVEGTSNPNLYWYRQAAGRGLQLLFYSVGIGQISSEVPQNLSASRPQDRQFILSSKKLLLSDSGFYLCAWRGGIQETQYFGPGTRLLVL.

In its sample, this clone was seen once. J is TRBJ2-1 and V is TRBV6-1; 14 positions match TRBD2. CDR3 length equals 15 residues. Germline V gene data show CDR1 as MNHNS and CDR2 as SASEGT. The V segment lost 8 bases and the J segment 9 bases; nucleotides outside the gene matches: 9. DNA for the CDR3: TGTGCCAGCGCCCGACTAGCGGGAGGGCCGGGTGAGCAGTTCTTC. This gives the protein CASARLAGGPGEQFF.

This rearrangement joins TRBV7-2 to TRBJ2-2, with 10 positions matching TRBD2. In germline, CDR1 is SGHTA, CDR2 FQGNSA. The CDR3 runs to 17 residues. The trim removed 1 base at V and 7 bases at J, leaving 9 bases unmatched. CDR3 nucleotide sequence: TGTGCCAGCAGCTTAGACGGGCTAGCGGGAGAAGGCGGGGAGCTGTTTTTT. Translated, it gives CASSLDGLAGEGGELFF.

This clone occurred once. This chain uses TRBV9 with TRBJ2-7, with a weak D call TRBD2 (5 bases). Germline V gene lookup returns CDR1 SGDLS and CDR2 YYNGEE. The CDR3 consists of 16 residues. The V gene lost 0 bases and the J gene lost 1 base, with 14 bases spanning the gap. The chain's CDR3 is CASSVGGLEVSYEQYF. CDR3 nucleotide sequence: TGTGCCAGCAGCGTAGGAGGGCTAGAAGTGTCCTACGAGCAGTACTTC.

V gene TRBV5-6 combines with J gene TRBJ2-7; 7 bases map to TRBD1. Germline V gene lookup returns CDR1 SGHDT and CDR2 YYEEEE. The ends lost 0 bases at V and 4 bases at J; junction bases unmatched: 7. The CDR3 totals 15 residues. CDR3 sequence: CASSLVQGRRYEQYF. CDR3 DNA: TGTGCCAGCAGCTTGGTACAGGGGCGGCGGTACGAGCAGTACTTC.

CDR3 nucleotides: TGTGCCAGCAGCCTGGAAGCGGGAGGGAACTACAATGAGCAGTTCTTC. This sequence encodes CASSLEAGGNYNEQFF. The V and J genes are TRBV5-4 and TRBJ2-1; TRBD2 aligns across 10 bases. CDR3 size: 16 residues. J gave up 3 bases and V 4 bases, and 7 bases lay outside the gene matches. Germline CDR1 is SGHNT and CDR2 is YYREEE (reference sequence).

This rearrangement joins TRBV7-2 to TRBJ1-5; TRBD1 agrees at 7 bases. The CDR3 sequence is 14 residues long. Germline loops: CDR1 SGHTA, CDR2 FQGNSA. The V and J ends lost 6 bases and 7 bases, in that order; junction bases with no gene match: 9. The CDR3 sequence is CASRPGTVGQPQHF. In nucleotides, the CDR3 is TGTGCCAGCAGACCCGGGACAGTAGGGCAGCCCCAGCATTTT. Combining the CDR3 with reference TRBV7-2 and TRBJ1-5 gives the whole variable domain GAGVSQSPSNKVTEKGKDVELRCDPISGHTALYWYRQSLGQGLEFLIYFQGNSAPDKSGLPSDRFSAERTGGSVSTLTIQRTQQEDSAVYLCASRPGTVGQPQHFGDGTRLSIL.

The chain couples TRBV19 to TRBJ2-1, with D possibly TRBD2 on 5 matching bases. The length of the CDR3 is 14 residues. CDR1 is LNHDA and CDR2 is SQIVND in the germline V gene (reference sequence). V lost 2 bases and J lost 6, with 11 bases in between. The CDR3 sequence is CASSIMRESNEQFF. In DNA, the CDR3 is TGTGCCAGTAGTATAATGAGGGAGTCCAATGAGCAGTTCTTC.

The J gene is TRBJ1-4, the V gene TRBV6-1; D is ambiguous. The V gene lost 2 bases and the J gene lost 4 bases, with 11 bases spanning the gap. This CDR3 spans 15 amino acids. Germline values: CDR1 MNHNS, CDR2 SASEGT. The chain's CDR3 is CASSENRQLNEKLFF. The CDR3 nucleotides are TGTGCCAGCAGTGAAAATCGGCAGCTTAATGAAAAACTGTTTTTT.

The chain employs TRBV7-6 and TRBJ2-7; possibly TRBD1 for D (6 bases). The germline V gene encodes CDR1 SGHVS and CDR2 FNYEAQ. The CDR3 covers 12 residues. V lost 5 bases and J 4 bases, leaving 9 bases between the germline ends. DNA of the CDR3: TGTGCCAGCAGCCACAGGGATTACGAGCAGTACTTC. Residues: CASSHRDYEQYF. The whole variable domain, filled in from reference TRBV7-6 and TRBJ2-7, reads GAGVSQSPRYKVTKRGQDVALRCDPISGHVSLYWYRQALGQGPEFLTYFNYEAQQDKSGLPNDRFSAERPEGSISTLTIQRTEQRDSAMYRCASSHRDYEQYFGPGTRLTVT.

The V and J genes are TRBV18 and TRBJ2-3, with TRBD2 matching over 13 bases. Germline CDR1 is KGHSH and CDR2 is LQKENI. The CDR3 totals 14 residues. The trim removed 3 bases at V and 15 bases at J, leaving 9 bases unmatched. The CDR3 sequence: CASSPGTSGDWGYF. The CDR3, as DNA: TGTGCCAGCTCACCCGGGACTAGCGGGGACTGGGGATATTTT. Using reference TRBV18 and TRBJ2-3 for the parts outside the CDR3, the full variable domain is NAGVMQNPRHLVRRRGQEARLRCSPMKGHSHVYWYRQLPEEGLKFMVYLQKENIIDESGMPKERFSAEFPKEGPSILRIQQVVRGDSAAYFCASSPGTSGDWGYFGPGTRLTVL.

V usage is TRBV7-8 and J usage is TRBJ1-1, with 8 positions matching TRBD1. The length of the CDR3 is 13 residues. The trim removed 3 bases at V and 10 bases at J, leaving 7 bases unmatched. The germline gives CDR1 SGHVS, CDR2 FQNEAQ. This CDR3 is CASSLDRVRRAFF. CDR3 DNA sequence: TGTGCCAGCAGCTTGGACAGGGTTCGTCGAGCTTTCTTT. The complete variable domain, with remaining parts taken from reference TRBV7-8 and TRBJ1-1, reads GAGVSQSPRYKVAKRGQDVALRCDPISGHVSLFWYQQALGQGPEFLTYFQNEAQLDKSGLPSDRFFAERPEGSVSTLKIQRTQQEDSAVYLCASSLDRVRRAFFGQGTRLTVV.

The CDR3 loop is CAWIGGRAYGYTF. The CDR3 DNA reads as TGTGCCTGGATCGGGGGACGTGCCTATGGCTACACCTTC. This chain links TRBV30 with TRBJ1-2; D is possibly TRBD1 (5 bases). V gave up 4 bases and J gave up 4 bases, with 13 bases separating them. This CDR3 is 13 amino acids long. Germline lookup yields CDR1 GTSNPN and CDR2 SVGIG (reference sequence). The full variable domain, with the rest looked up from reference TRBV30 and TRBJ1-2, is SQTIHQWPATLVQPVGSPLSLECTVEGTSNPNLYWYRQAAGRGLQLLFYSVGIGQISSEVPQNLSASRPQDRQFILSSKKLLLSDSGFYLCAWIGGRAYGYTFGSGTRLTVV.

Concerning this clone itself: This specimen includes other DNA sequences encoding the same CDR3. The chain joins TRBV5-1 to TRBJ2-5, with 7 positions matching TRBD1. Germline V gives CDR1 SGHRS, CDR2 YFSETQ. The CDR3 is 14 amino acids. With 3 bases clipped from V and 2 bases from J, the junction kept 4 bases outside the gene matches. CDR3 DNA sequence: TGCGCCAGCAGCTCGGGACAGTTGCAAGAGACCCAGTACTTC. Translated: CASSSGQLQETQYF.

The chain has TRBV5-4 and TRBJ2-1, with D possibly being TRBD1 or TRBD2 (6 bases each). Germline loops: CDR1 SGHNT, CDR2 YYREEE (reference sequence). Trimming took off 0 bases at V and 0 bases at J, with 10 bases between the two ends. This CDR3 region has 16 residues. The CDR3 is CASSLGGAASYNEQFF. The DNA of the CDR3 is TGTGCCAGCAGCTTGGGGGGGGCGGCCTCCTACAATGAGCAGTTCTTC. The full variable domain, with the rest looked up from reference TRBV5-4 and TRBJ2-1, is ETGVTQSPTHLIKTRGQQVTLRCSSQSGHNTVSWYQQALGQGPQFIFQYYREEENGRGNFPPRFSGLQFPNYSSELNVNALELDDSALYLCASSLGGAASYNEQFFGPGTRLTVL.

The gene calls are TRBV2 and TRBJ1-6; D unresolved. CDR1 and CDR2 (germline): SNHLY, FYNNEI. This CDR3 spans 16 amino acids. Trimming left V 6 bases short and J 7 bases short, with 19 bases between. The chain's CDR3 is CASSSREIFGNSPLHF. Here the CDR3 DNA reads TGTGCCAGCAGCTCCCGGGAGATCTTTGGAAATTCACCCCTCCACTTT.

The genes are TRBV5-4 and TRBJ2-5; tentative D call: TRBD2 (6 bases). CDR3 length: 13 amino acids. Per the germline V gene, CDR1 is SGHNT and CDR2 is YYREEE (reference sequence). V gave up 4 bases and J gave up 5 bases, with 12 bases separating them. The chain's CDR3 is CASSMEGVETQYF. CDR3 coding DNA: TGTGCCAGCAGCATGGAGGGAGTGGAGACCCAGTACTTC. The complete variable domain, with remaining parts taken from reference TRBV5-4 and TRBJ2-5, reads ETGVTQSPTHLIKTRGQQVTLRCSSQSGHNTVSWYQQALGQGPQFIFQYYREEENGRGNFPPRFSGLQFPNYSSELNVNALELDDSALYLCASSMEGVETQYFGPGTRLLVL.

This chain connects TRBV6-5 to TRBJ2-7, with 10 positions matching TRBD1. Germline-derived CDR1 and CDR2 are MNHEY and SVGAGI. The CDR3 contains 15 residues. V lost 2 bases to trimming and J lost 4 bases; unmatched junction nucleotides: 5. The CDR3 nucleotides read TGTGCCAGCAGTTACCTCCGGGACAGGGGTTACGAGCAGTACTTC. Encoded protein: CASSYLRDRGYEQYF.

The chain uses TRBV6-1 and TRBJ2-4; either TRBD1 or TRBD2 may supply D (6 bases each). The length of the CDR3 is 16 residues. CDR1 is MNHNS, CDR2 SASEGT, per germline. The V end was cut by 2 bases, the J end by 7 bases, with 18 bases between. The CDR3 loop is CASSEFGGQGYNIQYF. CDR3 nucleotide sequence: TGTGCCAGCAGTGAATTTGGGGGGCAGGGGTACAACATTCAGTACTTC.

A note on this clone: Other nucleotide sequences from this sample produce the same CDR3. The chain combines TRBV10-3 with TRBJ2-3; D not certain. Germline lookup yields CDR1 ENHRY and CDR2 SYGVKD. The ends were cut back, 4 bases at V and 4 bases at J, with 6 bases in the middle. The CDR3 contains 12 residues. The CDR3 DNA is TGTGCCATCAGTGCCGAAGCAGATACGCAGTATTTT. The encoded protein is CAISAEADTQYF.

The chain recombines TRBV29-1 with TRBJ2-5, with D perhaps TRBD1 or TRBD2 (6 bases each). Germline CDR1 SQVTM, CDR2 ANQGSEA. This CDR3 is 17 amino acids long. V shed 3 bases and J shed 2 bases, with 22 bases lying between them. CDR3: CSVDRGRGGFRQETQYF. The CDR3 nucleotides are TGCAGCGTTGATCGGGGGCGGGGAGGATTTCGGCAAGAGACCCAGTACTTC.

The chain joins TRBV14 to TRBJ1-5; 7 bases agree with TRBD1. Germline trimming cut 5 bases from V and 2 bases from J; bases unmatched to any gene: 3. The CDR3 length is 14 residues. From germline, CDR1 is SGHDN and CDR2 FVKESK. The CDR3 loop is CASSKGQGNQPQHF. CDR3 in DNA: TGTGCCAGCAGCAAAGGACAGGGCAATCAGCCCCAGCATTTT.